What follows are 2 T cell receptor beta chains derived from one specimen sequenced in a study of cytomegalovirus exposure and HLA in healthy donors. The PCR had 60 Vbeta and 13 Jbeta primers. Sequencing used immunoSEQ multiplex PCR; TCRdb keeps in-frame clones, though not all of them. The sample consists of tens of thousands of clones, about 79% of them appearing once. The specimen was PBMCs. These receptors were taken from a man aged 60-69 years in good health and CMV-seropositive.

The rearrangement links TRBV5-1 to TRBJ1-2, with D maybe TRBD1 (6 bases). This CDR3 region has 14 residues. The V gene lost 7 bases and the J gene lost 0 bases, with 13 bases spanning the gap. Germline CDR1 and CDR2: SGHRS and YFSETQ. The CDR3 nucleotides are TGCGCCAGCGGCCCCGGACAGTCTAACTATGGCTACACCTTC. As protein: CASGPGQSNYGYTF.

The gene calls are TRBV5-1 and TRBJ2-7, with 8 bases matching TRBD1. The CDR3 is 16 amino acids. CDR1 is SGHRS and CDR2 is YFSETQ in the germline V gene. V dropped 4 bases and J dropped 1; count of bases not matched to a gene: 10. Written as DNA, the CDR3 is TGCGCCAGCAGCGGAGGGGCCGGACAGGGATCCTACGAGCAGTACTTC. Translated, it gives CASSGGAGQGSYEQYF.